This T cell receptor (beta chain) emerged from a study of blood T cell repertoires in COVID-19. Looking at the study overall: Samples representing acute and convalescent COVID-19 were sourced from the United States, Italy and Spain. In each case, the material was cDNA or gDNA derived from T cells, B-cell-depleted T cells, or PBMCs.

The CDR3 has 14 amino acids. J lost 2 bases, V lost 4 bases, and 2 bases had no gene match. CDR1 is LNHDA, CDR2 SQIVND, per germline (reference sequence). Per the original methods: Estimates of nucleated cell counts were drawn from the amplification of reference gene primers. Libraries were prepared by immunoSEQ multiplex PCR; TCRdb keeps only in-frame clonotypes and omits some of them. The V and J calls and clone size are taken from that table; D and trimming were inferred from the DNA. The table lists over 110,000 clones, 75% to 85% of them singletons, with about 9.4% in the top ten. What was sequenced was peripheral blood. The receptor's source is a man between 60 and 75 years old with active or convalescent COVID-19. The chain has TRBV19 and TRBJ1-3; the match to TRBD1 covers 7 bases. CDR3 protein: CASSTGQTGNTIYF. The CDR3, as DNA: TGTGCCAGTAGTACGGGACAGACTGGAAACACCATATATTTT.